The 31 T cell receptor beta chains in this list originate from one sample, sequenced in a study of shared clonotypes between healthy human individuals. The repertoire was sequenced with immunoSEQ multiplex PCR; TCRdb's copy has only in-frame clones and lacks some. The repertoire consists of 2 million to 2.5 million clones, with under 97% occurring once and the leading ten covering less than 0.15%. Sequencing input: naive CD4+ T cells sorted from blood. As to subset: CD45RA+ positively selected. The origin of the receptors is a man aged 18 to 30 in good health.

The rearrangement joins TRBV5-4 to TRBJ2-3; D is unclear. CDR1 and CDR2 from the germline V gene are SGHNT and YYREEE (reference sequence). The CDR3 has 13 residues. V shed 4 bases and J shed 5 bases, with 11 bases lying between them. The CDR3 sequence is CASSQPLVDTQYF. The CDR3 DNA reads TGTGCCAGCAGCCAACCTCTCGTAGATACGCAGTATTTT.

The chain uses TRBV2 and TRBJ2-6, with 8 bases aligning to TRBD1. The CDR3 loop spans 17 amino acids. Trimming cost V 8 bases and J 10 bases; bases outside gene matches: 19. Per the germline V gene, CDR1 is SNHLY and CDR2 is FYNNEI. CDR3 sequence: CASVIASGGLSSNVLTF. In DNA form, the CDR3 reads TGTGCCAGCGTTATCGCCTCAGGGGGCCTTTCTTCTAACGTCCTGACTTTC.

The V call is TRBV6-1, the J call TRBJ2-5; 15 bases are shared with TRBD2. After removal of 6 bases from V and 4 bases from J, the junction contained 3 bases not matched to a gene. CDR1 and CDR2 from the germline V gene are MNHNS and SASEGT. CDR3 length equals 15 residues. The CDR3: CASRQGLAGGETQYF. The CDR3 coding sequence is TGTGCCAGCAGACAGGGACTAGCGGGAGGAGAGACCCAGTACTTC.

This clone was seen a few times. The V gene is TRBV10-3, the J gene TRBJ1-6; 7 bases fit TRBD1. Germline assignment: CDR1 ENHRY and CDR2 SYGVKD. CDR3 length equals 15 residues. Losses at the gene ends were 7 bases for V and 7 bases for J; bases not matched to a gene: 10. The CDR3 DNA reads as TGTGCCATCACCTTTTCCGGGACAGCCAATTCACCCCTCCACTTT. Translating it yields CAITFSGTANSPLHF.

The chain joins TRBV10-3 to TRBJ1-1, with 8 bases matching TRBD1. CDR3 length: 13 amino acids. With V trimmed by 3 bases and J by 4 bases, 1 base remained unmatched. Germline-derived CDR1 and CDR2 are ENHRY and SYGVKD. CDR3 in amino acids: CAISDGQGTEAFF. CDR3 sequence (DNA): TGTGCCATCAGTGACGGACAGGGCACTGAAGCTTTCTTT.

The chain's CDR3 is CAWSLGDEQFF. DNA of the CDR3: TGTGCCTGGAGTTTGGGAGATGAGCAGTTCTTC. The chain is built from TRBV30 and TRBJ2-1, with D possibly TRBD2 on 5 matching bases. The CDR3 covers 11 residues. With 2 bases removed from V and 8 bases from J, the gap between germline ends came to 7 bases. Germline lookup yields CDR1 GTSNPN and CDR2 SVGIG (reference sequence).

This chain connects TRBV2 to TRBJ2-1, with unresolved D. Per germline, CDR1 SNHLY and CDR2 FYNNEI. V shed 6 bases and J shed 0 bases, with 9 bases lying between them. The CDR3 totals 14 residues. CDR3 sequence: CASSPVNSYNEQFF. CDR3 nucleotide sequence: TGTGCCAGCAGCCCAGTAAACTCCTACAATGAGCAGTTCTTC.

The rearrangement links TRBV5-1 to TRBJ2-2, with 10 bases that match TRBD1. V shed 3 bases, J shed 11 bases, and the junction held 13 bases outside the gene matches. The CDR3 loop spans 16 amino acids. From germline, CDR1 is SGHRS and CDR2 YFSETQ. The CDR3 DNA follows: TGCGCCAGCAGCTCCGGGACAGGGGCAGACCCGGGAGAGCTGTTTTTT. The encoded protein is CASSSGTGADPGELFF.

The CDR3 loop reads CASRYGHNYEQYF. As DNA, the CDR3 is TGTGCCAGCAGGTACGGACACAACTACGAGCAGTACTTC. V usage is TRBV6-1 and J usage is TRBJ2-7; D may be TRBD1 (5 bases). The V gene lost 6 bases and the J gene lost 3 bases, with 12 bases spanning the gap. Germline CDR1 reads MNHNS; CDR2 reads SASEGT. This CDR3 is 13 amino acids long.

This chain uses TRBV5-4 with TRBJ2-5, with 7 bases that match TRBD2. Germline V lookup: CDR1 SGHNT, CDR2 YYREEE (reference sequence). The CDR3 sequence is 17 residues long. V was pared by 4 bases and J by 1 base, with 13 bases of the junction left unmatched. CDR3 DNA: TGTGCCAGCAGCCACGGACGGACTAGAGGTCCCCAAGAGACCCAGTACTTC. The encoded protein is CASSHGRTRGPQETQYF.

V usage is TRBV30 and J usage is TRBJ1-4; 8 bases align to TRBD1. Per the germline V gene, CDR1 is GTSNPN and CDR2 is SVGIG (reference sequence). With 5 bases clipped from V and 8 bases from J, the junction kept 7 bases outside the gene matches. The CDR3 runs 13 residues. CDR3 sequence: CAWGTGGYEKLFF. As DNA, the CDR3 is TGTGCCTGGGGTACAGGGGGGTACGAAAAACTGTTTTTT.

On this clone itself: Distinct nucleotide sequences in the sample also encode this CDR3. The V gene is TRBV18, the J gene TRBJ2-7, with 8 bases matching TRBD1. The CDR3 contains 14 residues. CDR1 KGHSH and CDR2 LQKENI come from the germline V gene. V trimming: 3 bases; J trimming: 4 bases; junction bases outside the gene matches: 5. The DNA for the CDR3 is TGTGCCAGCTCACCGGACAGGGCTGCTTACGAGCAGTACTTC. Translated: CASSPDRAAYEQYF.

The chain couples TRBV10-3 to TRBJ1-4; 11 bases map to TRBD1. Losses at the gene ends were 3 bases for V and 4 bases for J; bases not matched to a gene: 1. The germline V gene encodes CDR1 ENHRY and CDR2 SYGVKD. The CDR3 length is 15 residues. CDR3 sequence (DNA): TGTGCCATCAGTGAAGGGACAGGGGGTAATGAAAAACTGTTTTTT. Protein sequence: CAISEGTGGNEKLFF.

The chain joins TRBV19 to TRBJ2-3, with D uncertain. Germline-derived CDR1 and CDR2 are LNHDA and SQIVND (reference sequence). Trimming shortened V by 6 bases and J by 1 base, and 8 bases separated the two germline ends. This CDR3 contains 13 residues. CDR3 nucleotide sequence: TGTGCCAGTAGCCGACTCGGCACAGATACGCAGTATTTT. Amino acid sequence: CASSRLGTDTQYF.

The DNA of the CDR3 is TGTGCCAGCAGCGCCCTACGGGGGTGGAACACCGGGGAGCTGTTTTTT. This codes for CASSALRGWNTGELFF. The V and J genes are TRBV5-6 and TRBJ2-2; perhaps TRBD2 as D (6 bases). The CDR3 runs 16 residues. CDR1 is SGHDT and CDR2 is YYEEEE in the germline V gene. Trimming shortened V by 4 bases and J by 1 base, and 14 bases separated the two germline ends.

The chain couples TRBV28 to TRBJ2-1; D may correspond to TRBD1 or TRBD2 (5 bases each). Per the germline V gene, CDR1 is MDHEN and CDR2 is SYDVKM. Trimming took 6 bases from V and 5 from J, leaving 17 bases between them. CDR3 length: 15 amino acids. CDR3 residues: CASRTTPGAHNEQFF. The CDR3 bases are TGTGCCAGCAGAACAACCCCCGGGGCACACAATGAGCAGTTCTTC.

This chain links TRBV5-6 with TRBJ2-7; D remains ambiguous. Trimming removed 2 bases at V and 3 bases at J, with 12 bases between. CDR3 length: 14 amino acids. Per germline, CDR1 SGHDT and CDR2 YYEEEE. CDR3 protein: CASSFSGSYYEQYF. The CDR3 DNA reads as TGTGCCAGCAGCTTCTCCGGGTCTTACTACGAGCAGTACTTC.

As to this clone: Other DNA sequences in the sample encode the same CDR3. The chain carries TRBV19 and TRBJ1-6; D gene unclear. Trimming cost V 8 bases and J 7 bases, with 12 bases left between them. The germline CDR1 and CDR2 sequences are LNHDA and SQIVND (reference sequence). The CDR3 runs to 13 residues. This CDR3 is CASRGPGNSPLHF. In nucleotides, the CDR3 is TGTGCCAGTCGAGGTCCGGGGAATTCACCCCTCCACTTT.

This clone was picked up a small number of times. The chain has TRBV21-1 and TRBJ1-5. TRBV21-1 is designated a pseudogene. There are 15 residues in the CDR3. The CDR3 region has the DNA TGTGCCAGCAGCAAAGCGCGAAAGCCCAATCAGCCCCAGCATTTT. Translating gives CASSKARKPNQPQHF.

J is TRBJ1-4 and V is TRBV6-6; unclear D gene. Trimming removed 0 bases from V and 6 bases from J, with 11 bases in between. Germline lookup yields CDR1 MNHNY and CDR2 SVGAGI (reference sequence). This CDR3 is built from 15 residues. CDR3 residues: CASSYSPGMYEKLFF. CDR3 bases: TGTGCCAGCAGTTACTCCCCGGGCATGTATGAAAAACTGTTTTTT.

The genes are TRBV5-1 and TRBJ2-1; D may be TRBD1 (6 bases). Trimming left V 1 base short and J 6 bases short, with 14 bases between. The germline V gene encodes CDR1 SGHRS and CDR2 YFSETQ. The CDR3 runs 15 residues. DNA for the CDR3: TGCGCCAGCAGCTTGCTGGGACAAGGGATCAATGAGCAGTTCTTC. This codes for CASSLLGQGINEQFF. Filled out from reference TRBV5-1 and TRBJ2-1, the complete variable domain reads KAGVTQTPRYLIKTRGQQVTLSCSPISGHRSVSWYQQTPGQGLQFLFEYFSETQRNKGNFPGRFSGRQFSNSRSEMNVSTLELGDSALYLCASSLLGQGINEQFFGPGTRLTVL.

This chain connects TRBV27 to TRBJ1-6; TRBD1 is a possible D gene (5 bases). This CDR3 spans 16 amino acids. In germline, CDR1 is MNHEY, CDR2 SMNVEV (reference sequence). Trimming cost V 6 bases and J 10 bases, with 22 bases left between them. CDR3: CASSRWAAAEGSPLHF. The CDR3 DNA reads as TGTGCCAGCAGCCGATGGGCCGCGGCCGAGGGGTCACCCCTCCACTTT.

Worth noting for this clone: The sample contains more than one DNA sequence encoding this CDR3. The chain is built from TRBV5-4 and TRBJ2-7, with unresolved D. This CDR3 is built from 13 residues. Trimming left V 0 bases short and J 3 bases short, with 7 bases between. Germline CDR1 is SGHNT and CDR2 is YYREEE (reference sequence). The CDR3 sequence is CASSLAGIYEQYF. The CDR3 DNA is TGTGCCAGCAGCTTGGCTGGAATCTACGAGCAGTACTTC.

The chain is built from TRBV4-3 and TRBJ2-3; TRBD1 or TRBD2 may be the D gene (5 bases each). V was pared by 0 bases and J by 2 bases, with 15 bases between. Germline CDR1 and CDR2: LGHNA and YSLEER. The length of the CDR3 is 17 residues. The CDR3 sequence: CASSQDPAGGATDTQYF. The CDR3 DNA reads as TGCGCCAGCAGCCAAGATCCTGCGGGTGGGGCCACAGATACGCAGTATTTT.

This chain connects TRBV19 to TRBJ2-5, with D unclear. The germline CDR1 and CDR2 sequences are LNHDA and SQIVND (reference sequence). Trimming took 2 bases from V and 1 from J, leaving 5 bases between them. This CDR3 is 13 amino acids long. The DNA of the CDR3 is TGTGCCAGTAGTATAATGACCCAAGAGACCCAGTACTTC. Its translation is CASSIMTQETQYF.

CDR3 sequence: CASSLGMEQYF. The DNA for the CDR3 is TGTGCCAGCTCGCTTGGTATGGAGCAGTACTTC. V gene TRBV28 combines with J gene TRBJ2-7; D uncertain. The CDR3 is made up of 11 amino acids. Germline V lookup: CDR1 MDHEN, CDR2 SYDVKM. V was pared by 8 bases and J by 7 bases, with 12 bases between.

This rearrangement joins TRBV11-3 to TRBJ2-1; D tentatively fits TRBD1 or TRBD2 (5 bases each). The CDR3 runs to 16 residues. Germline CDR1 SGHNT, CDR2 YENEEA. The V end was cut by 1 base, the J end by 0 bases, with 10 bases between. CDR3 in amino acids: CASSLGGTSSYNEQFF. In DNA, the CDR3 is TGTGCCAGCAGCTTAGGTGGGACCAGCTCCTACAATGAGCAGTTCTTC.

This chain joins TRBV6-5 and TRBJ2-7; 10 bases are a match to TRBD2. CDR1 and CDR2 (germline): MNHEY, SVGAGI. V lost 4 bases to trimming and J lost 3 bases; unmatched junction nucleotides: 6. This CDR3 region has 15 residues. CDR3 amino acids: CASSFKLAGNYEQYF. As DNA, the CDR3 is TGTGCCAGCAGTTTCAAACTAGCGGGGAACTACGAGCAGTACTTC.

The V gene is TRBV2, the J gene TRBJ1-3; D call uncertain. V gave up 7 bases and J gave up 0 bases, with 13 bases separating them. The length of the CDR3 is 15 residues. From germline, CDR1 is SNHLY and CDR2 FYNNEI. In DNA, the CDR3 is TGTGCCAGCAAGCGGTCAGGCCTCTCTGGAAACACCATATATTTT. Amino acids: CASKRSGLSGNTIYF.

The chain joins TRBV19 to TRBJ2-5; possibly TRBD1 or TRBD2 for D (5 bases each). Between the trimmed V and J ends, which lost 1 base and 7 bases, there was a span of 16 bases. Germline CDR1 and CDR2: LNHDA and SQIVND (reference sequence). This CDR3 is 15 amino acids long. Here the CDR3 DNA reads TGTGCCAGTAGTATAGTGCAGGGCCCAGAGGGGACCCAGTACTTC. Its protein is CASSIVQGPEGTQYF.

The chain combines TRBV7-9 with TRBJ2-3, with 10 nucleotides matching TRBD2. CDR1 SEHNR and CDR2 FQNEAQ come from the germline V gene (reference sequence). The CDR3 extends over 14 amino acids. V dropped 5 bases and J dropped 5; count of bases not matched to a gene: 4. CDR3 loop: CASSPLAGEDTQYF. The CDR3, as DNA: TGTGCCAGCAGCCCGCTAGCGGGAGAAGATACGCAGTATTTT.